Included here is one T cell receptor beta chain sequence, with context. The antigen this receptor binds is unknown. No base quality values were provided; no much bigger clone lies one nucleotide off. This sample stems from a study of response to subunit inactivated influenza vaccine (dated by TCRdb to between 2017 and 2018). For the study in its entirety: The study used deep quantitative T cell receptor repertoire profiling to track responses to a trivalent subunit inactivated influenza vaccine. Study-wide findings and limitations: The authors suggested that each seasonal influenza vaccination may recruit only a limited number of new T cells.

Trimmed from V: 7 bases; trimmed from J: 6 bases; junction bases lacking a gene match: 6. There are 13 amino acids in the CDR3, from cysteine to phenylalanine inclusive. Of the read, only the CDR3 DNA is kept; its 39 bases are in frame from base 1. From the germline V gene, CDR1 is SGHAT and CDR2 is FQNNGV. Libraries were built with RT-PCR. Sequenced using an Illumina HiSeq 2500. TCRdb itself trimmed the public reads at Q25 with fastp, ran MiXCR and retained productive beta chains. All rows with the same CDR3 protein become a single entry with the most common DNA and genes. For this sample the table gives some 300,000 distinct CDR3 sequences, of which roughly 20% were detected only once. The ten largest account for 10% of the sample.

This clonotype originated in a man between 50 and 70 years old who received an inactivated influenza vaccine. Donor details come from another sample of the same person, matched by shared clones. This specimen was PBMCs from blood, taken less than 22 months after vaccination. The chain is encoded by TRBV11-2 joined to TRBJ2-1, with 7 middle bases fitting TRBD1. The CDR3 region has the sequence CASKTPGGNEQFF. Read as DNA, the sequence is TGTGCCAGCAAGACTCCAGGGGGCAATGAGCAGTTCTTC.